The rows below give T cell receptor beta chains drawn from one sample of a study of CD8+ T cells in alopecia areata. The table came from immunoSEQ multiplex PCR; TCRdb's copy has only in-frame clones and leaves some out. This table holds some 130,000 clones, roughly three fifths found once. The sample was CD4+ T cells sorted from blood, taken at week 0. The origin of the receptors is a human donor with alopecia areata. Both conserved end residues are part of each CDR3. Each record gives: D gene, J gene, V gene, clone size, CDR3 DNA, CDR3 protein. D genes are given only for firm matches. Only part of the rows carry a size: once, few, many, or a class if the clone is expanded.

>NA|TRBJ2-1|TRBV4-1|NA
TGCGCCAGCAGCCAAGAAGGAGGAGCCGGGCGGGCCAATGAGCAGTTCTTC
CASSQEGGAGRANEQFF
>TRBD2|TRBJ2-5|TRBV7-2|few
TGTGCCAGCAGTATAGCGGGGAGGGTTGAGACCCAGTACTTC
CASSIAGRVETQYF
>NA|TRBJ2-1|TRBV9|NA
TGTGCCAGCAGCGTAGAACAGGCGGCCAATGAGCAGTTCTTC
CASSVEQAANEQFF
>TRBD1|TRBJ2-2|TRBV15|NA
TGTGCCACCAAAGAGGGACAGGGGGGCACCGGGGAGCTGTTTTTT
CATKEGQGGTGELFF
>NA|TRBJ1-1|TRBV29-1|NA
TGCAGCGTCGCAGTGCAGGGAATGACCACTGAAGCTTTCTTT
CSVAVQGMTTEAFF
>TRBD1|TRBJ1-4|TRBV25-1|NA
TGTGCCAGCAGTGATCCACAGGGGAGAGGAGAAAAACTGTTTTTT
CASSDPQGRGEKLFF
>TRBD2|TRBJ2-7|TRBV9|NA
TGTGCCAGCAGCGTAGATCCAGCGGGAATCTACGAGCAGTACTTC
CASSVDPAGIYEQYF
>NA|TRBJ2-3|TRBV5-1|NA
TGCGCCAGCAGCTTCGGGGCGGGGGCCGGAGATACGCAGTATTTT
CASSFGAGAGDTQYF
>NA|TRBJ1-4|TRBV25-1|NA
TGTGCCAGCAGTGAGTCGGGGGCTTTTAATGAAAAACTGTTTTTT
CASSESGAFNEKLFF
>TRBD1|TRBJ1-2|TRBV6-5|NA
TGTGCCAGCAGACCGACAGGGGGCGATGGCTACACCTTC
CASRPTGGDGYTF
>NA|TRBJ2-2|TRBV7-2|NA
TGTGCCAGCGGCAGGGAAACCGGGGAGCTGTTTTTT
CASGRETGELFF
>TRBD1|TRBJ2-3|TRBV5-1|NA
TGCGCCAGCAGCTCCCTTAGGGGGCGCACAGATACGCAGTATTTT
CASSSLRGRTDTQYF
>NA|TRBJ1-2|TRBV2|NA
TGTGCCAGCAGTGAAGTTCGGGGGGACTACTATGGCTACACCTTC
CASSEVRGDYYGYTF
>NA|TRBJ1-4|TRBV5-1|NA
TGCGCCAGCAGTGGGGGCGAGGAGGGTGAAAAACTGTTTTTT
CASSGGEEGEKLFF
>NA|TRBJ1-5|TRBV30|NA
TGTGCCTGGAGTGTCTCCCCAATCAATCAGCCCCAGCATTTT
CAWSVSPINQPQHF
>TRBD1|TRBJ2-5|TRBV25-1|NA
TGTGCCAGCAGTGATTCAGGGGGCGCACAGACCCAGTACTTC
CASSDSGGAQTQYF
>NA|TRBJ2-1|TRBV29-1|NA
TGCAGGTGCGGGTGGTCTTCGAATGAGCAGTTCTTC
CRCGWSSNEQFF
>TRBD1|TRBJ2-6|TRBV14|many
TGTGCCAGCAGCCAAGTGGGACAGCTCCCTACCGGGGCCAACGTCCTGACTTTC
CASSQVGQLPTGANVLTF
>NA|TRBJ1-5|TRBV2|NA
TGTGCCAGCAGGGTCACGCGGAATCAGCCCCAGCATTTT
CASRVTRNQPQHF
>NA|TRBJ2-7|TRBV6-5|NA
TGTGCCACCCAACCCGCCCACAGGTTGAAGGACGAGCAGTACTTC
CATQPAHRLKDEQYF
>NA|TRBJ2-7|TRBV2|NA
TGTGCCAGCAGCCCTACCCATCTCGGCGACGAGCAGTACTTC
CASSPTHLGDEQYF
>NA|TRBJ2-7|TRBV18|few
TGTGCCAGCTCACCGCTGGAGGTTTACGAGCAGTACTTC
CASSPLEVYEQYF
>TRBD2|TRBJ2-3|TRBV2|few
TGTGCCAGCAGTGAACTAGCGGGGGTAATGGGTACGCAGTATTTT
CASSELAGVMGTQYF
>NA|TRBJ2-7|TRBV15|once
TGTGCCACCAGCAGCAGGAGTTCCTACGAGCAGTACTTC
CATSSRSSYEQYF
>NA|TRBJ1-4|TRBV25-1|NA
TGTGCCAGCAGGAAGGGGGGAGAAAAACTGTTTTTT
CASRKGGEKLFF
>NA|TRBJ1-6|TRBV2|few
TGTGCCAGCGGGACGGATTATAATTCACCCCTCCACTTT
CASGTDYNSPLHF
>NA|TRBJ2-7|TRBV5-1|NA
TGCGCCAGCAGCTTGTCGGGGGAAGGTGACGAGCAGTACTTC
CASSLSGEGDEQYF
>NA|TRBJ2-5|TRBV11-3|once
TGTGCCAGCAGCTTCGGGGGTGCAGAGACCCAGTACTTC
CASSFGGAETQYF
>TRBD1|TRBJ1-2|TRBV18|NA
TGTGCCAGCTCACCGGACAGGGACTATGGCTACACCTTC
CASSPDRDYGYTF
>TRBD2|TRBJ2-5|TRBV13|NA
TGTGCCAGCAGTGGGAGCGGGGGAGAGACCCAGTACTTC
CASSGSGGETQYF
>TRBD2|TRBJ2-3|TRBV4-1|NA
TGCGCCAGCAGCCGCGGGCCCATACGGACTAGCCCCGGGGGGCAGTATTTT
CASSRGPIRTSPGGQYF
>TRBD1|TRBJ2-5|TRBV6-5|NA
TGTGCCAGCAGTTACTCCAGGACAGGTACCCAAGAGACCCAGTACTTC
CASSYSRTGTQETQYF
>NA|TRBJ2-1|TRBV10-3|once
TGTGCCATCAGTGAGTCAGGGGAAAGCTCCTACAATGAGCAGTTCTTC
CAISESGESSYNEQFF
>NA|TRBJ1-2|TRBV7-9|NA
TGTGCCAGCAGCTTTGACGGTCGAGAGGGAGCCTATGGCTACACCTTC
CASSFDGREGAYGYTF
>NA|TRBJ2-2|TRBV29-1|NA
TGCAGCGTATCGACAGGTCCCACCGGGGAGCTGTTTTTT
CSVSTGPTGELFF
>NA|TRBJ1-1|TRBV5-6|once
TGTGCCAGCAGCTTTACCCTGACAGTTAACACTGAAGCTTTCTTT
CASSFTLTVNTEAFF
>NA|TRBJ1-1|TRBV6-6|NA
TGTGCCAGCAGTTGGCAGGGCAGCCTCAACACTGAAGCTTTCTTT
CASSWQGSLNTEAFF
>NA|TRBJ2-7|TRBV5-4|NA
TGTGCCAGCAGCTTGTCGGGTCTCGACGAGCAGTACTTC
CASSLSGLDEQYF
>NA|TRBJ2-2|TRBV27|NA
TGTGCCAGCAGTTCTCACCGCTCCCTTCAGACAGGAAACACCGGGGAGCTGTTTTTT
CASSSHRSLQTGNTGELFF
>TRBD1|TRBJ2-2|TRBV7-9|few
TGTGCCAGCAGCACATTGGGACAGGTCGCCGGGGAGCTGTTTTTT
CASSTLGQVAGELFF
>TRBD1|TRBJ2-1|TRBV5-6|NA
TGTGCCAGCACGAAACAGGGGGCCGATGAGCAGTTCTTC
CASTKQGADEQFF
>TRBD1|TRBJ2-1|TRBV29-1|NA
TGCAGGACAGGGTCCTACAATGAGCAGTTCTTC
CRTGSYNEQFF
>TRBD2|TRBJ2-1|TRBV7-2|NA
TGTGCCAGCAGCCAGGTCGGACTAGTAACCTACAATGAGCAGTTCTTC
CASSQVGLVTYNEQFF
>NA|TRBJ2-3|TRBV11-3|NA
TGTGCCAGCAGCGAGACTAGAGGCGCAGATACGCAGTATTTT
CASSETRGADTQYF
>TRBD1|TRBJ2-5|TRBV23-1|NA
TGCGCCAGCAGTCGCACAGGGGGCCTACAAGAGACCCAGTACTTC
CASSRTGGLQETQYF
>NA|TRBJ1-2|TRBV29-1|NA
TGCAGCGTACTTGGGGGAGATGGCTACACCTTC
CSVLGGDGYTF
>TRBD2|TRBJ2-5|TRBV29-1|once
TGCAGCGTTCGAAAGGCGGTCGTGGGGCGCGGGGGAGAGACCCAGTACTTC
CSVRKAVVGRGGETQYF
>NA|TRBJ2-3|TRBV6-1|NA
TGTGCCAGCGGGGGTTGGACAGATACGCAGTATTTT
CASGGWTDTQYF
>NA|TRBJ2-7|TRBV5-6|NA
TGTGCCAGCAGACGTGACCGCTACGAGCAGTACTTC
CASRRDRYEQYF
>NA|TRBJ2-5|TRBV9|NA
TGTGCCAGCAGCGTACTCGGGGATCAAGAGACCCAGTACTTC
CASSVLGDQETQYF
>NA|TRBJ1-2|TRBV15|NA
TGTGCCACCAGCAGAGGTGGATCGGGGGCTAACTATGGCTACACCTTC
CATSRGGSGANYGYTF
>NA|TRBJ1-2|TRBV4-2|NA
TGTGCCAGCAGCCAAGAGAGAAACGCAAACTATGGCTACACCTTC
CASSQERNANYGYTF
>NA|TRBJ1-5|TRBV28|NA
TGTGCCAGCAGACTGTCGACATTTAGCAATCAGCCCCAGCATTTT
CASRLSTFSNQPQHF
>NA|TRBJ1-6|TRBV30|NA
TGTGCCTGGTCTTACGGGGGCAGTCTTTTGGATTCACCCCTCCACTTT
CAWSYGGSLLDSPLHF
>NA|TRBJ2-2|TRBV7-9|NA
TGTGCCAGCAGTTCTTCCGGGGAGCTGTTTTTT
CASSSSGELFF
>NA|TRBJ2-6|TRBV4-1|NA
TGCGCCAGCAGAAGATCTGGGGCCAACGTCCTGACTTTC
CASRRSGANVLTF